The T cell receptor beta chain under discussion was sequenced for a study of blood T cell repertoires in COVID-19. Across the study: Material from acute and convalescent COVID-19 was sourced from the United States, Italy and Spain. Nucleic acid was either cDNA or gDNA, and it came from T cells, B-cell-depleted T cells, or PBMCs.

In the original processing: For nucleated cells, counts were estimated from reference gene primer amplification. Clones were sequenced by immunoSEQ multiplex PCR, and TCRdb holds only the in-frame ones, with some missing. V, J and clone size were drawn from that table, and D and trimming were deduced from the DNA. The repertoire holds approximately 90,000 clones, with roughly 78% as singletons. V lost 5 bases, J lost 9 bases, and 18 bases stayed unmatched. CDR3 length: 16 residues. Germline values: CDR1 LNHDA, CDR2 SQIVND (reference sequence). Sequenced sample: peripheral blood. This chain joins TRBV19 and TRBJ1-2; 7 bases match TRBD1. The sequence derives from a woman of 80 years or more with acute or convalescent COVID-19. CDR3 sequence reads: CASSYRPKQGQSSYTF. CDR3 in DNA: TGTGCCAGTAGTTACCGACCCAAACAGGGGCAGTCGAGCTACACCTTC.